Detailed here is one T cell receptor beta chain. Study processing details: By means of reference gene primer amplification, nucleated cell counts were estimated. Assay: immunoSEQ multiplex PCR; the TCRdb copy retains only in-frame clones and omits some. V and J calls and clone size are as listed in that table; D and trimming were resolved from the DNA. The table shows nearly 300,000 clones, with around 88% occurring only once. This sample was included in a study of blood T cell repertoires in COVID-19. For the study at large: Material from acute and convalescent COVID-19 was sourced from the United States, Italy and Spain. T cells, B-cell-depleted T cells, or PBMCs provided the cDNA or gDNA that served as material.

Trimming took 11 bases from V and 0 from J, leaving 11 bases between them. There are 14 residues in the CDR3. CDR1 is MNHEY and CDR2 is SVGAGI in the germline V gene. The rearrangement joins TRBV6-5 to TRBJ1-6, with D maybe TRBD1 (6 bases). The sequenced sample consisted of peripheral blood. The origin of this receptor is a woman in her twenties or thirties who had recovered from COVID-19. The CDR3 DNA reads as TGTGCCCGACAGGTAAGCTCCTATAATTCACCCCTCCACTTT. The encoded protein is CARQVSSYNSPLHF.